A selection of T cell receptor beta chains follows, all from one sample in a study of T cell responses to AZD1222 COVID-19 vaccine. Here immunoSEQ multiplex PCR was the method, and the copy in TCRdb shows in-frame clones only, minus some. The sample yields some 110,000 clones, around 90% seen once. The sequenced sample was peripheral blood, obtained on day 0 of AZD1222 vaccination. These receptors were taken from an adult in good health. Both conserved end residues are part of each CDR3. Fields, in order: CDR3 length, clone size, V gene, J gene, D gene, CDR3 protein, CDR3 DNA. The D gene is left open where the match is weak. Expanded clones get a size class; other rows say once, few or many, or leave the size out.

cdr3_length: 14; clone_size: .; v_call: TRBV19; j_call: TRBJ2-7; d_call: TRBD2; cdr3_aa: CASSISGITYEQYF; cdr3_nt: TGTGCCAGTAGTATTAGCGGGATTACCTACGAGCAGTACTTC
cdr3_length: 13; clone_size: .; v_call: TRBV7-2; j_call: TRBJ1-2; d_call: .; cdr3_aa: CASSLLGAGGYTF; cdr3_nt: TGTGCCAGCAGCCTGTTGGGGGCCGGGGGCTACACCTTC
cdr3_length: 14; clone_size: .; v_call: TRBV3-1/TRBV3-2; j_call: TRBJ2-2; d_call: .; cdr3_aa: CASSRRSGTGELFF; cdr3_nt: TGTGCCAGCAGCCGTAGATCGGGCACCGGGGAGCTGTTTTTT
cdr3_length: 15; clone_size: .; v_call: TRBV11-3; j_call: TRBJ2-2; d_call: .; cdr3_aa: CASSFGRADTGELFF; cdr3_nt: TGTGCCAGCAGCTTTGGCAGGGCTGATACCGGGGAGCTGTTTTTT
cdr3_length: 13; clone_size: .; v_call: TRBV29-1; j_call: TRBJ2-5; d_call: TRBD1; cdr3_aa: CSVLGTEKETQYF; cdr3_nt: TGCAGCGTCTTGGGGACAGAGAAAGAGACCCAGTACTTC
cdr3_length: 15; clone_size: .; v_call: TRBV4-1; j_call: TRBJ1-5; d_call: .; cdr3_aa: CASSQGMAPNQPQHF; cdr3_nt: TGCGCCAGCAGCCAAGGTATGGCGCCCAATCAGCCCCAGCATTTT
cdr3_length: 16; clone_size: once; v_call: TRBV3-1/TRBV3-2; j_call: TRBJ2-3; d_call: .; cdr3_aa: CASSQELARRGDTQYF; cdr3_nt: TGTGCCAGCAGCCAAGAACTAGCAAGGAGGGGAGATACGCAGTATTTT
cdr3_length: 13; clone_size: .; v_call: TRBV30; j_call: TRBJ1-2; d_call: TRBD1; cdr3_aa: CAWRTGGSYGYTF; cdr3_nt: TGTGCCTGGAGGACAGGGGGCTCATATGGCTACACCTTC
cdr3_length: 13; clone_size: .; v_call: TRBV19; j_call: TRBJ1-5; d_call: .; cdr3_aa: CASSRGNLEPQHF; cdr3_nt: TGTGCCAGTAGTAGGGGAAACCTAGAGCCCCAGCATTTT
cdr3_length: 14; clone_size: .; v_call: TRBV6-5; j_call: TRBJ2-2; d_call: .; cdr3_aa: CASRGLANTGELFF; cdr3_nt: TGTGCCAGCAGGGGGCTCGCGAACACCGGGGAGCTGTTTTTT
cdr3_length: 15; clone_size: .; v_call: TRBV10-1; j_call: TRBJ2-1; d_call: TRBD2; cdr3_aa: CASSESGSSYNEQFF; cdr3_nt: TGCGCCAGCAGTGAGAGCGGGAGCTCCTACAATGAGCAGTTCTTC
cdr3_length: 14; clone_size: .; v_call: TRBV4-3; j_call: TRBJ1-5; d_call: .; cdr3_aa: CASSVRQYNQPQHF; cdr3_nt: TGCGCCAGCAGCGTCCGACAGTACAATCAGCCCCAGCATTTT
cdr3_length: 15; clone_size: .; v_call: TRBV4-2; j_call: TRBJ2-1; d_call: TRBD2; cdr3_aa: CASSQSGGGHNEQFF; cdr3_nt: TGTGCCAGCAGCCAAAGCGGGGGGGGCCACAATGAGCAGTTCTTC
cdr3_length: 14; clone_size: .; v_call: TRBV3-1/TRBV3-2; j_call: TRBJ2-5; d_call: .; cdr3_aa: CASSQVSDQETQYF; cdr3_nt: TGTGCCAGCAGCCAAGTCTCCGATCAAGAGACCCAGTACTTC
cdr3_length: 13; clone_size: .; v_call: TRBV19; j_call: TRBJ2-3; d_call: .; cdr3_aa: CAAQPGGADTQYF; cdr3_nt: TGTGCCGCCCAACCTGGTGGGGCGGATACGCAGTATTTT